This paragraph reports one T cell receptor beta chain. The sample comes from a study of technical replicates of blood from a few donors. Repertoires were generated with immunoSEQ multiplex PCR, while TCRdb's copy carries only in-frame clones and drops some. This sample has 77,000 or so clones; more than 90% occur once, and the top ten carry 0.41%. Specimen: T cells isolated from PBMCs. The clonotype originates from a human donor in good health.

CDR3: CASSLLVTGGPEYEQYF. CDR3 DNA sequence: TGTGCCAGCAGCCTCTTAGTAACGGGAGGGCCGGAGTACGAGCAGTACTTC. The chain combines TRBV7-8 with TRBJ2-7; TRBD2 matches at 8 bases. The germline CDR1 and CDR2 sequences are SGHVS and FQNEAQ. V shed 5 bases and J 4 bases; nucleotides not matched to a gene: 16. This CDR3 region has 17 residues.